This T cell receptor (beta chain) is drawn from a study of cytotoxic CD8 clonotypes in ibrutinib-treated CLL. About the research overall: Collecting the response samples happened after a median 12 months of treatment, with a range of 6 to 36.

For this clone: Its antigen is undetermined.

With sequencing, the targeted depth ranged from 1 in 200,000 to 1 in 1 million T cells. The method was immunoSEQ multiplex PCR; TCRdb's version includes in-frame clones alone and lacks a portion of them. Among 50,000 or so clones listed, over 80% were seen once. Study results and limitations: Baseline-level clonality went beyond age-matched healthy donors and moved in step with circulating CD8+ T-cell counts. The clonality rise at ibrutinib response reflected private clonotype expansion.

This CDR3 region has 12 residues. CDR1 is MNHNS and CDR2 is SASEGT in the germline V gene. Trimming left V 6 bases short and J 8 bases short, with 13 bases between. Sequenced material: PBMCs, taken after 24 months of ibrutinib treatment. The rearrangement uses TRBV6-1 and TRBJ1-1; D ambiguous. The sequence came from a human donor with chronic lymphocytic leukemia. CDR3 nucleotide sequence: TGTGCCAGCAGCGCGGTGAAAACGGAAGCTTTCTTT. It encodes CASSAVKTEAFF.